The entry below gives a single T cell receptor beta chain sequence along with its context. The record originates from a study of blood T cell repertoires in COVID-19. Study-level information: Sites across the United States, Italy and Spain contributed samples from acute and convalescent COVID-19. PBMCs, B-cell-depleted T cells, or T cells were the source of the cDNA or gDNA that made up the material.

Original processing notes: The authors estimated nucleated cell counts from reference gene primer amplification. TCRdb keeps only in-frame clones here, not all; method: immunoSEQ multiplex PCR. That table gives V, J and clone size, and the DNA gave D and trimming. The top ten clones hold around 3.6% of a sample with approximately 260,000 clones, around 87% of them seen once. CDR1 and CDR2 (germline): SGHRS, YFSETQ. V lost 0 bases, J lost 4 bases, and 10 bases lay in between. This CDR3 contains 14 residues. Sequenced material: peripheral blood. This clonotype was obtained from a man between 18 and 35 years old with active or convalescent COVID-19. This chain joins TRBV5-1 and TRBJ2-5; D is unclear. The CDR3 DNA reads TGCGCCAGCAGCTTGGAGTCGGTCCCAGAGACCCAGTACTTC. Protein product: CASSLESVPETQYF. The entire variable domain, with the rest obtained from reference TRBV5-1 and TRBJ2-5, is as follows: KAGVTQTPRYLIKTRGQQVTLSCSPISGHRSVSWYQQTPGQGLQFLFEYFSETQRNKGNFPGRFSGRQFSNSRSEMNVSTLELGDSALYLCASSLESVPETQYFGPGTRLLVL.